This T cell receptor beta chain was documented in a study of blood T cell repertoires in COVID-19. CDR3 length: 16 amino acids. Germline V gene lookup returns CDR1 SEHNR and CDR2 FQNEAQ (reference sequence). The junction had 7 bases not matched to a gene; V was cut back by 1 base and J by 6 bases. Recovered participants had two consecutive negative NP/OP PCR tests, healthcare professional clearance, or symptom resolution. Sequencing used immunoSEQ multiplex PCR; TCRdb keeps in-frame clones, though not all of them. The repertoire holds about 320,000 clones, about 89% seen once, with about 5.2% in the top ten.

The sequenced sample was PBMCs or T cells enriched from blood (not recorded which). The rearrangement uses TRBV7-9 and TRBJ2-7; 12 nucleotides line up with TRBD2. This sequence originates from a man in his 60s who had recovered from COVID-19. CDR3 loop: CASSLVSRLAGAEQYF. The CDR3 DNA sequence: TGTGCCAGCAGCTTAGTTTCTAGACTAGCGGGAGCCGAGCAGTACTTC.